Sequencing of this T cell receptor beta chain was carried out in a study of PD-L1 blockade in urothelial cancer. The trim removed 1 base at V and 1 base at J, leaving 3 bases unmatched. The germline gives CDR1 SGHTA, CDR2 FQGNSA. The CDR3 is made up of 16 amino acids. Time point denoted: pretreatment peripheral blood. Libraries were prepared by immunoSEQ multiplex PCR; TCRdb keeps only in-frame clonotypes and omits some of them. This table has tens of thousands of clones, roughly 89% appearing once. Sequences were derived from PBMCs, sampled around atezolizumab (anti-PD-L1) treatment. The V call is TRBV7-2, the J call TRBJ1-2; 10 positions match TRBD1. The receptor was isolated from a woman aged 55 to 70 with urothelial cancer. CDR3 in DNA: TGTGCCAGCAGCTTAGTCGGGGACAGGGGTAACTATGGCTACACCTTC. Its translation is CASSLVGDRGNYGYTF.